This record looks at one TCR beta chain sequence and its context. Its antigen is currently unknown. Naive CD8 isolation took CD45RO-negative cells positively selected for CCR7 and excluded terminally differentiated effector memory CD45RA+ cells. The CDR3 totals 16 residues. From germline, CDR1 is SEHNR and CDR2 FQNEAQ (reference sequence). The ends lost 8 bases at V and 0 bases at J; junction bases unmatched: 10. The assay was run at deep level. Some clones are missing from TCRdb's copy, which holds only in-frame ones; the method was immunoSEQ multiplex PCR. The sample lists millions of clones; about 92% were seen once. This sample is part of a study of shared clonotypes between healthy human individuals. Across the whole study: Each donor had three CD4 naive, three CD4 memory, two CD8 naive and one CD8 memory plate. Study-level findings and limits: Roughly 5% of naive CD4 clonotypes were common to a few donors. Naive subsets generally exceeded memory subsets in estimated richness.

Sequencing input: naive CD8+ T cells from PBMCs. The chain is built from TRBV7-9 and TRBJ2-1; TRBD2 aligns across 7 bases. This TCR was sampled from a man aged 18 to 29 in good health. Some clones in this sample may be carry-over from other donors' samples. CDR3 coding DNA: TGTGCCAGCGCTAGCGGACTGATGAGCTCCTACAATGAGCAGTTCTTC. Translated, it gives CASASGLMSSYNEQFF.